This entry lists 20 T cell receptor beta chains sequenced from one sample in a study of CD8+ T cells in alopecia areata. After isolation, RNA underwent reverse transcription to generate cDNA as the sequencing template. Clones were sequenced by immunoSEQ multiplex PCR, and TCRdb holds only the in-frame ones, with some missing. There are approximately 300,000 clones in the sample, none observed a single time. Cells from pooled cutaneous lymph nodes were sorted by CD4, CD8alpha, NKG2D, NKG2ACE and other markers. The sequenced material came from CD4+ T cells sorted from a lymph node. The receptors shown here come from a C3H/HeJ mouse with alopecia areata. Mice of this strain are of MHC haplotype H2-k.

This clone came up a few times. Germline and genes here are mouse. The read ends 4 residues early relative to the CDR3; the germline J gene fills the gap. The V and J genes are TRBV13-1 and TRBJ2-7; no definite D call. Trimming pared 0 bases from V and 3 bases from J, leaving 7 bases between. The length of the CDR3 is 13 residues. CDR1 and CDR2 (germline): NSHNY, SYGAGN. The CDR3: CASSDAQIYEQYF. CDR3 DNA (partial): TGTGCCAGCAGTGATGCCCAAATCTAT.

This clone appeared a few times. Gene names are the mouse ones. With the read ending 4 residues before the CDR3 end, the germline J gene is used to fill in that end. The V gene is TRBV13-1, the J gene TRBJ2-2; 8 nucleotides align to TRBD2. The CDR3 length is 14 residues. Germline V gene sequence: CDR1 NSHNY, CDR2 SYGAGN. Losses at the gene ends were 5 bases for V and 1 base for J; bases not matched to a gene: 1. CDR3 amino acids: CASRGLGNTGQLYF. Incomplete CDR3 DNA: TGTGCCAGCAGAGGACTGGGAAACACCGGG.

This clone was seen a handful of times. It may be a read error: a sequence one base away is much more abundant. The genes and germline here are from mouse. Sequencing ends 4 residues short of the CDR3 end; the germline J gene provides the rest. Other nucleotide sequences from this sample produce the same CDR3. The V and J genes are TRBV19 and TRBJ2-3; 7 bases map to TRBD1. With 4 bases clipped from V and 0 bases from J, the junction kept 2 bases outside the gene matches. CDR3 length equals 14 residues. CDR1 is FNHDT and CDR2 is SITEND in the germline V gene (reference sequence). The sequenced part of the CDR3 DNA is TGTGCCAGCAGTCGGGACAGTAGTGCAGAA. Residues: CASSRDSSAE. The whole CDR3 protein is CASSRDSSAETLYF.

This clone was found many times. Any gene name here is a mouse gene name. CDR3 DNA (partial): TGTGCTAGCAGTAGGGGGGGGAGTGCAGAA. Amino acid sequence: CASSRGGSAE. The entire CDR3 protein reads CASSRGGSAETLYF. The genes are TRBV17 and TRBJ2-3; TRBD2 matches at 7 bases. The sequence runs out 4 residues before the end of the CDR3; the remainder is reconstructed from the germline J gene. J gave up 0 bases and V 3 bases, and 0 bases lay outside the gene matches. Germline V gives CDR1 MNHDT, CDR2 YYDKIL. This CDR3 contains 14 residues.

Note on this clone: Any gene name here is a mouse gene name. Sequencing ends 4 residues short of the CDR3 end; the germline J gene provides the rest. The gene calls are TRBV5 and TRBJ1-1, with 7 bases lining up with TRBD1. Germline V gives CDR1 LGHNA, CDR2 YNLKQL (reference sequence). V lost 2 bases to trimming and J lost 0 bases; unmatched junction nucleotides: 3. CDR3 length: 15 residues. This CDR3 reads CASSQTTGANTEVFF. Partial CDR3 DNA: TGTGCCAGCAGCCAAACCACAGGGGCAAACACA.

There are a few counts of this clone. The listed genes are named as in mouse. The read terminates 4 residues ahead of where the CDR3 ends, so the germline J gene completes it. The gene calls are TRBV19 and TRBJ2-1, with D unclear. This CDR3 is 14 amino acids long. V gave up 3 bases and J gave up 0 bases, with 7 bases separating them. Germline V gene data show CDR1 as FNHDT and CDR2 as SITEND (reference sequence). The sequenced CDR3 bases are TGTGCCAGCAGTAACGACACTAACTATGCT. This encodes CASSNDTNYA. The entire CDR3 protein is CASSNDTNYAEQFF. The complete variable domain, with remaining parts taken from reference TRBV19 and TRBJ2-1, reads GGIITQTPKFLIGQEGQKLTLKCQQNFNHDTMYWYRQDSGKGLRLIYYSITENDLQKGDLSEGYDASREKKSSFSLTVTSAQKNEMAVFLCASSNDTNYAEQFFGPGTRLTVL.

As concerns this clone: Mouse germline and gene names are used. The read falls 3 residues short of the CDR3 end, and the missing part is taken from the germline J gene. This sequence joins TRBV19 and TRBJ1-6, with 12 bases fitting TRBD1. Being an ORF, TRBJ1-6 has a function that is uncertain. CDR1 and CDR2 (germline): FNHDT, SITEND (reference sequence). The CDR3 is 16 amino acids. Unmatched junction bases numbered 4, after V lost 2 bases and J lost 7 bases. Incomplete CDR3 DNA: TGTGCCAGCAGTATGGGACAGGGGGCGGGAAATTCGCCC. It is translated as CASSMGQGAGNSP. In full, the CDR3 is CASSMGQGAGNSPLYF.

In regard to this clone: Gene names and germline refer to mouse. The CDR3 end falls 4 residues outside the read, so it is completed with the germline J gene. The rearrangement joins TRBV31 to TRBJ2-1; 10 positions agree with TRBD2. Germline V gene sequence: CDR1 GKSSPN, CDR2 SITVG. The CDR3 length is 14 residues. CDR3: CAWSSGGAWAEQFF. CDR3 DNA (partial): TGTGCCTGGAGTTCTGGGGGGGCTTGGGCT. Full variable domain (rest looked up from reference TRBV31 and TRBJ2-1): AQTIHQWPVAEIKAVGSPLSLGCTIKGKSSPNLYWYWQATGGTLQQLFYSITVGQVESVVQLNLSASRPKDDQFILSTEKLLLSHSGFYLCAWSSGGAWAEQFFGPGTRLTVL.

This clone was detected only a few times. The gene names here belong to mouse. The read stops 4 residues short of the end of the CDR3; the missing end is completed from the germline J gene. The same CDR3 also results from other DNA sequences found in this sample. V gene TRBV1 combines with J gene TRBJ1-2; tentatively, D is TRBD1 (5 bases). CDR1 is NSQYPW, CDR2 LRSPGD, per germline (reference sequence). The V gene lost 3 bases and the J gene lost 2 bases, with 7 bases spanning the gap. This CDR3 region has 13 residues. The CDR3 reads CTCSARQNSDYTF. Partial CDR3 DNA: TGCACCTGCAGTGCCCGACAGAACTCC.

The sample holds a few counts of this clone. These gene names are mouse names. Other DNA sequences in the same sample also yield this CDR3. The CDR3: CASSSSANSDYTF. The sequenced CDR3 bases are TGTGCCAGCAGTTCCAGTGCAAACTCC. The V and J genes are TRBV13-1 and TRBJ1-2; D is unresolved. The read finishes 4 residues shy of the CDR3 end, and the germline J gene is used to complete it. CDR3 size: 13 residues. The V end was cut by 4 bases, the J end by 0 bases, with 7 bases between. Germline V gene sequence: CDR1 NSHNY, CDR2 SYGAGN.

This clone was recorded many times. The gene names here belong to mouse. The CDR3 is cut off 4 residues early in the read; its end comes from the germline J gene. The V and J genes are TRBV19 and TRBJ1-2; 7 bases fit TRBD1. Germline V gives CDR1 FNHDT, CDR2 SITEND (reference sequence). The trim removed 2 bases at V and 3 bases at J, leaving 4 bases unmatched. The CDR3 is 14 amino acids. The CDR3 sequence is CASSMTRGDSDYTF. The part of the CDR3 DNA that was read is TGTGCCAGCAGTATGACCAGGGGGGACTCC. Together with reference TRBV19 and TRBJ1-2, the CDR3 gives the full variable domain: GGIITQTPKFLIGQEGQKLTLKCQQNFNHDTMYWYRQDSGKGLRLIYYSITENDLQKGDLSEGYDASREKKSSFSLTVTSAQKNEMAVFLCASSMTRGDSDYTFGSGTRLLVI.

In the case of this clone: These gene names are mouse names. The sequence runs out 4 residues before the end of the CDR3; the remainder is reconstructed from the germline J gene. The J gene is TRBJ2-4, the V gene TRBV31; TRBD2 aligns across 10 bases. Germline trimming cut 0 bases from V and 2 bases from J; bases unmatched to any gene: 2. The CDR3 has 15 amino acids. Germline V gene lookup returns CDR1 GKSSPN and CDR2 SITVG. CDR3 bases read: TGTGCCTGGAGTCTCTGGGGGGGCCTTCAAAAC. This translates into CAWSLWGGLQN. In full, the CDR3 is CAWSLWGGLQNTLYF.

As to this clone: Gene names refer to mouse genes. The observed sequence ends 4 residues before the CDR3 terminus, with the missing tail filled in from the germline J gene. This sequence joins TRBV13-1 and TRBJ2-5; the D gene is possibly TRBD1 (6 bases). The CDR3 runs 14 residues. Germline V gene sequence: CDR1 NSHNY, CDR2 SYGAGN. This chain's CDR3 is CASSDPGHKDTQYF. The covered CDR3 bases are TGTGCCAGCAGTGATCCGGGACATAAAGAC.

This clone was recorded many times. The genes and germline here are from mouse. The read is 4 residues too short to cover the CDR3 end, so that end is filled in from the germline J gene. This chain joins TRBV5 and TRBJ1-1; 10 nucleotides align to TRBD1. Germline loops: CDR1 LGHNA, CDR2 YNLKQL (reference sequence). CDR3 length: 15 residues. V was pared by 1 base and J by 3 bases, with 2 bases of the junction left unmatched. The sequenced CDR3 bases are TGTGCCAGCAGCCAAGGGGACAGGGGTGACACA. Residues: CASSQGDRGDT. The CDR3, in full, reads CASSQGDRGDTEVFF.

There are a few counts of this clone. All gene names here are mouse names. The CDR3 protein is CAWKVNQDTQYF. The CDR3 bases that were read are TGTGCCTGGAAAGTTAACCAAGAC. V gene TRBV31 combines with J gene TRBJ2-5; the D is unclear. The CDR3 end lies 4 residues beyond the end of the read and is filled in from the germline J gene. Germline V lookup: CDR1 GKSSPN, CDR2 SITVG. The CDR3 extends over 12 amino acids. V was cut by 4 bases and J by 0 bases, with 5 bases left in between.

This clone has only a few counts. Any gene name here is a mouse gene name. The observed sequence ends 4 residues before the CDR3 terminus, with the missing tail filled in from the germline J gene. The chain employs TRBV13-3 and TRBJ2-2, with 8 bases matching TRBD1. The ends lost 6 bases at V and 5 bases at J; junction bases unmatched: 6. Looked up from germline, CDR1 is NNHDY and CDR2 is SYVADS. This CDR3 is 14 amino acids long. The sequenced CDR3 bases are TGTGCCAGCACCGGACAGGGAAGAACCGGG. This encodes CASTGQGRTG. The CDR3 in its entirety is CASTGQGRTGQLYF.

This clone was counted between two and nine times. Gene and germline names: mouse. The read comes to an end 4 residues before the CDR3 does, leaving the germline J gene to fill in the end. The V and J genes are TRBV13-3 and TRBJ2-3; D is possibly TRBD1 (6 bases). This CDR3 region has 12 residues. Trimming pared 6 bases from V and 3 bases from J, leaving 8 bases between. Germline values: CDR1 NNHDY, CDR2 SYVADS. CDR3: CASKGQAETLYF. The CDR3 bases that were read are TGTGCCAGCAAAGGACAGGCAGAA.

Points on this clone: Mouse gene names and germline throughout. The CDR3 extends 3 residues past the end of the read, so its final part is completed from the germline J gene. The rearrangement links TRBV5 to TRBJ1-6; TRBD1 matches 7 bases. TRBJ1-6 is identified as an open reading frame with a role that is uncertain. J gave up 6 bases and V 0 bases, and 8 bases lay outside the gene matches. The CDR3 totals 17 residues. Germline V gene lookup returns CDR1 LGHNA and CDR2 YNLKQL (reference sequence). The CDR3 loop is CASSQDQTGWSNSPLYF. The DNA read from the CDR3 is TGTGCCAGCAGCCAAGATCAGACAGGGTGGAGTAATTCGCCC.

This clone was picked up a small number of times. The genes are named according to mouse. The read ends 4 residues early relative to the CDR3; the germline J gene fills the gap. Other DNA sequences in the same sample also yield this CDR3. The rearrangement links TRBV31 to TRBJ1-1, with 7 nucleotides matching TRBD1. The CDR3 is 12 residues long. Germline lookup yields CDR1 GKSSPN and CDR2 SITVG. The chain's CDR3 is CAWSLGQTEVFF. Partial CDR3 DNA: TGTGCCTGGAGTCTGGGACAGACA.

A word on this clone: This may stem from a read error, because a much larger clone lies one nucleotide away. The gene symbols are mouse symbols. The read falls 4 residues short of the CDR3 end, and the missing part is taken from the germline J gene. This sample also contains other DNA sequences that code for the same CDR3. The chain is built from TRBV19 and TRBJ1-2; 7 bases match TRBD1. The CDR3 is 14 residues long. The J segment lost 0 bases and the V segment lost 5 bases, leaving 4 bases of the junction unmatched. Germline V gene lookup returns CDR1 FNHDT and CDR2 SITEND (reference sequence). The CDR3 here is CASSTGTANSDYTF. The part of the CDR3 DNA that was read is TGTGCCAGCAGCACCGGGACAGCAAACTCC.